This TCR beta chain was documented in a study of shared clonotypes between healthy human individuals (dated by TCRdb to 2018 to 2020). Concerning the study at large: The cohort included a few men and a couple of women between 18 and 49 years of age. The study deeply sequenced blood TCR repertoires of about 5 healthy adults to estimate repertoire size and the extent of clonotype sharing between individuals. To increase sequencing depth and limit assay-specific biases, TCR repertoire library preparation and sequencing were carried out by different laboratories using diverse techniques. Each donor's leukapheresis produced roughly between about 0.8 and 10 billion PBMCs. The paper as a whole reports these results and caveats: Sampling was restricted to blood, and TCR repertoires in tissue are likely to differ from TCR repertoires in blood. Pairwise subsampling indicated that sequencing depth was expected to affect the degree of clonotype sharing among donors. Because the study included a small number of donors, the genetic and exposure-history diversity represented was limited.

Using the deep immunoSEQ assay, multiplex PCR amplified TCR CDR3 regions from genomic DNA. Genomic DNA extracted from each cell subset was distributed evenly over all wells of several immunoSEQ 96-well plates, and each plate served as one replicate. Each replicate PCR for unsorted PBMC received roughly 290 ng genomic DNA, equal to 25,000 to 35,000 T cell genomes. Unsorted PBMC genomic DNA was sequenced across ten immunoSEQ deep assay plates. Purified libraries were measured with a Qubit 3.0 fluorometer, size-checked on a Bioanalyzer 2100, and measured again with the KAPA Library Quantification kit. A separate single-read 150-cycle Illumina NextSeq 550 flow cell was used to sequence each immunoSEQ 96-well plate. In the source study's methods: Because the immunoSEQ output held only junctional sequences and lacked quality scores, the filtering could not match the filtering applied to full-length reads. To assign V/J genes and CDR3, sequences were annotated using PyIR, a Python wrapper for IgBLAST v1.9, with IMGT germline references. Reads with weak V/J assignments (E-value above 1e-6), missing CDR3, stop codons, out-of-frame junctions, or ambiguous translated residues were removed. V3J clonotypes were defined as sequences sharing the same inferred V gene, J gene, and CDR3 amino acid sequence. Percentage overlap between repertoires was calculated by dividing the number of shared unique clonotypes by the size of the smaller repertoire. RTK rarefaction, the Chao1 estimator, and Recon v2.1 estimates of unobserved clonotypes were used to assess repertoire richness. The table was pulled from immuneACCESS by TCRdb, which kept in-frame rearrangements only. Such tables lose some clones; where checked, under half of the loss comes from unresolved V genes, and the rest has no known cause. V and J calls and clone size are given by that table; D and trimming were obtained from the DNA. Across this sample there are over 400,000 clones, with approximately 80% seen only once. The ten largest clones add up to about 11% of the sample.

At the junction V is shortened by 4 bases and J by 2 bases; bases outside the gene matches: 5. Measured from the cysteine to the phenylalanine, the CDR3 is 14 residues long. Only CDR3 DNA remains: 42 bases, in frame from the first base. In the germline V gene, CDR1 corresponds to SGHRS and CDR2 to YFSETQ. About this clone itself: No cognate antigen has been identified for it. No much larger clonotype is one base removed from it; base qualities were not supplied.

Healthy HIV-negative adults with no recently reported acute infections or vaccinations were included as donors. All donors were Caucasian adults living in Nashville, Tennessee, USA. For unsorted samples, about 90 million PBMCs were counted, and genomic DNA was extracted using the QIAamp DNA Blood Mini kit. Blood was obtained by leukapheresis, after which PBMCs were separated by Ficoll-Histopaque density gradient centrifugation and cryopreserved in liquid nitrogen vapor phase. The chain uses TRBV5-1 and TRBJ2-7; TRBD2 aligns with 8 central bases. The sequence was obtained from a woman aged 40 to 49 in good health. Some clones in this sample may be carry-over from other donors' samples. Material for sequencing was PBMCs. This receptor carries the CDR3 CASSPGTRAYEQYF. The sequence in DNA is TGCGCCAGCAGCCCCGGGACTAGAGCCTACGAGCAGTACTTC.